This T cell receptor beta chain stems from a study of T cell responses to AZD1222 COVID-19 vaccine. Study information: Second-dose groups at about 4 or about 12 weeks were pooled.

Study-wide points: Epitopes outside B.1.351 and B.1.1.7 mutated regions reportedly drew nearly half of spike TCRs. Baseline seropositivity characterized only 5 or 6 AZD1222 recipients. CD4 TCRs associated with vaccination spanned spike, dominating at 160-218 and 743-854.

Assay: immunoSEQ multiplex PCR; the TCRdb copy retains only in-frame clones and omits some. The data show more than 100,000 clones, more than 85% seen once. Regarding this clone: Its antigen is not known.

The trim removed 3 bases at V and 7 bases at J, leaving 14 bases unmatched. CDR1 LGHDT and CDR2 YNNKEL come from the germline V gene (reference sequence). The CDR3 is made up of 16 amino acids. This TCR was sampled from an adult in good health. The chain joins TRBV3-1 (or the pseudogene TRBV3-2) to TRBJ2-7, with 8 bases fitting TRBD2. The input for sequencing was peripheral blood, taken on day 0 of AZD1222 vaccination. The DNA for the CDR3 is TGTGCCAGCAGCCAGGGCAGGGCGGGAGGACCTGGGGAGCAGTACTTC. Residues: CASSQGRAGGPGEQYF.